These 10 T cell receptor beta chains share one sample of origin, sequenced in a study of chemoradiotherapy in HPV16-positive cancers. Assay: immunoSEQ multiplex PCR; the TCRdb copy retains only in-frame clones and omits some. The profile covers about 25,000 clones, with 85% to 95% appearing a single time and 22% taken by the ten largest. This material consisted of blood, taken from a patient who underwent chemoradiotherapy. The origin of the receptors is a human donor with HPV-associated anogenital cancer.

The V gene is TRBV7-6, the J gene TRBJ2-5; D is ambiguous. Germline values: CDR1 SGHVS, CDR2 FNYEAQ. Deletions cut 5 bases from V and 5 bases from J, with 9 bases between. The CDR3 runs to 12 residues. For the CDR3, the DNA is TGTGCCAGCAGCCACGCTGGGGAGACCCAGTACTTC. Translation: CASSHAGETQYF.

J is TRBJ2-7 and V is TRBV30; D remains unclear. The CDR3 is 11 residues long. The germline CDR1 and CDR2 sequences are GTSNPN and SVGIG (reference sequence). Trimming cost V 0 bases and J 5 bases, with 5 bases left between them. Written as DNA, the CDR3 is TGTGCCTGGAGTGTTCAGGACGAGCAGTACTTC. It translates to CAWSVQDEQYF. Using reference TRBV30 and TRBJ2-7 for the parts outside the CDR3, the full variable domain is SQTIHQWPATLVQPVGSPLSLECTVEGTSNPNLYWYRQAAGRGLQLLFYSVGIGQISSEVPQNLSASRPQDRQFILSSKKLLLSDSGFYLCAWSVQDEQYFGPGTRLTVT.

The chain is built from TRBV7-9 and TRBJ1-4, with D maybe TRBD1 (6 bases). From germline, CDR1 is SEHNR and CDR2 FQNEAQ (reference sequence). Trimming took 5 bases from V and 5 from J, leaving 15 bases between them. This CDR3 has 15 amino acids. The CDR3 protein is CASSPGQTINEKLFF. CDR3 coding DNA: TGTGCCAGCAGCCCGGGACAAACCATAAATGAAAAACTGTTTTTT.

In DNA, the CDR3 is TGTGCCAGCCAGTTAGGGACAGGGATTTACAATGAGCAGTTCTTC. Translated, it gives CASQLGTGIYNEQFF. The chain joins TRBV6-5 to TRBJ2-1; the match to TRBD1 covers 9 bases. The V segment lost 8 bases and the J segment 4 bases; nucleotides outside the gene matches: 9. The CDR3 runs to 15 residues. CDR1 is MNHEY and CDR2 is SVGAGI in the germline V gene.

The chain employs TRBV30 and TRBJ2-5, with 7 bases matching TRBD1. CDR1 and CDR2 (germline): GTSNPN, SVGIG (reference sequence). The CDR3 is made up of 12 amino acids. Germline trimming cut 1 base from V and 4 bases from J; bases unmatched to any gene: 0. The CDR3 is CAWSGQGETQYF. Here the CDR3 DNA reads TGTGCCTGGAGTGGACAGGGAGAGACCCAGTACTTC. Drawing the rest from reference TRBV30 and TRBJ2-5, the complete variable domain is SQTIHQWPATLVQPVGSPLSLECTVEGTSNPNLYWYRQAAGRGLQLLFYSVGIGQISSEVPQNLSASRPQDRQFILSSKKLLLSDSGFYLCAWSGQGETQYFGPGTRLLVL.

The DNA of the CDR3 is TGTGCCATCAGGGCGGGAGGGCCCATGCAGTATTTT. It yields the protein CAIRAGGPMQYF. The gene calls are TRBV10-3 and TRBJ2-3, with 9 bases lining up with TRBD2. The CDR3 consists of 12 residues. V shed 6 bases, J shed 11 bases, and the junction held 6 bases outside the gene matches. Germline CDR1 ENHRY, CDR2 SYGVKD.

The chain carries TRBV11-2 and TRBJ2-7; D is ambiguous. The germline CDR1 and CDR2 sequences are SGHAT and FQNNGV. Trimming took 5 bases from V and 6 from J, leaving 14 bases between them. This CDR3 region has 13 residues. The CDR3 loop reads CASSPMTTGEQYF. The CDR3 DNA reads TGTGCCAGCAGCCCGATGACCACTGGCGAGCAGTACTTC.

This clone was detected only once. The V and J genes are TRBV5-1 and TRBJ2-1; 7 bases agree with TRBD1. The germline CDR1 and CDR2 sequences are SGHRS and YFSETQ. Trimming cost V 6 bases and J 0 bases; bases outside gene matches: 6. The CDR3 length is 15 residues. CDR3 sequence reads: CASTVTGSSYNEQFF. The CDR3 DNA follows: TGCGCCAGCACGGTGACAGGGAGCTCCTACAATGAGCAGTTCTTC.

The chain joins TRBV5-1 to TRBJ2-1; possible D gene TRBD1, 5 bases. V shed 5 bases and J shed 0 bases, with 12 bases lying between them. From germline, CDR1 is SGHRS and CDR2 YFSETQ. There are 15 residues in the CDR3. The CDR3 here is CASRVDIRSYNEQFF. The DNA of the CDR3 is TGCGCCAGCAGGGTGGACATCCGCTCCTACAATGAGCAGTTCTTC.

This chain joins TRBV6-5 and TRBJ2-3; D call uncertain. CDR1 and CDR2 (germline): MNHEY, SVGAGI. The CDR3 length is 14 residues. V was pared by 6 bases and J by 2 bases, with 12 bases between. CDR3 sequence: CASSKAIVTDTQYF. CDR3 DNA: TGTGCCAGCAGCAAAGCGATAGTCACAGATACGCAGTATTTT.